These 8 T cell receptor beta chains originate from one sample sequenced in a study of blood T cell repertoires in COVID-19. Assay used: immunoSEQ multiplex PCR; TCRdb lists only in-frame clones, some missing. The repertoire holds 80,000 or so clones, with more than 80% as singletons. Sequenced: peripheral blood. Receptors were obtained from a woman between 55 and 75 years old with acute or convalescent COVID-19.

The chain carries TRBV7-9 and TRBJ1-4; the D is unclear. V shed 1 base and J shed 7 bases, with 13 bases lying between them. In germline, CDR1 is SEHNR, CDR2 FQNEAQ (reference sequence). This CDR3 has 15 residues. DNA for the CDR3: TGTGCCAGCAGCTTAGAAGGTGTTAGGAGTGAAAAACTGTTTTTT. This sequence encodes CASSLEGVRSEKLFF.

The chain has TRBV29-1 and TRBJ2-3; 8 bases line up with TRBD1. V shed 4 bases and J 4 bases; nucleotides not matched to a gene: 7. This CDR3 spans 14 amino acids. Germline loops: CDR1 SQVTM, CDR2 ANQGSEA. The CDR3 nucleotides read TGCAGCGTTGGAATGGGACAGGTGGCAGATACGCAGTATTTT. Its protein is CSVGMGQVADTQYF.

Here the CDR3 reads CASSFRRMNTEAFF. In DNA form, the CDR3 reads TGTGCCAGCAGTTTTAGGAGAATGAACACTGAAGCTTTCTTT. The chain joins TRBV27 to TRBJ1-1; unclear D gene. Looked up from germline, CDR1 is MNHEY and CDR2 is SMNVEV (reference sequence). Deletions cut 3 bases from V and 0 bases from J, with 8 bases between. The CDR3 spans 14 residues.

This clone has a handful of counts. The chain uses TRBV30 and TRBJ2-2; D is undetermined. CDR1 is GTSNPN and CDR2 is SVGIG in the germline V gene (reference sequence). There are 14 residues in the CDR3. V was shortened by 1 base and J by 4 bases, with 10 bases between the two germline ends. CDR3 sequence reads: CAWSGLMITGELFF. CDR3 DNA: TGTGCCTGGAGTGGACTCATGATCACCGGGGAGCTGTTTTTT.

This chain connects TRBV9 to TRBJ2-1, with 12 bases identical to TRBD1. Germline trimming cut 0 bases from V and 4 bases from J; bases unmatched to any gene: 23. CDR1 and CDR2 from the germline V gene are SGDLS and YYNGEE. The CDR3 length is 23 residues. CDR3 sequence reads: CASSVAIISGGQGAPRYYNEQFF. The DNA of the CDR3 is TGTGCCAGCAGCGTAGCTATTATTTCCGGGGGACAGGGGGCGCCTAGATATTACAATGAGCAGTTCTTC. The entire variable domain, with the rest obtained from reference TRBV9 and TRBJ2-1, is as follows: DSGVTQTPKHLITATGQRVTLRCSPRSGDLSVYWYQQSLDQGLQFLIQYYNGEERAKGNILERFSAQQFPDLHSELNLSSLELGDSALYFCASSVAIISGGQGAPRYYNEQFFGPGTRLTVL.

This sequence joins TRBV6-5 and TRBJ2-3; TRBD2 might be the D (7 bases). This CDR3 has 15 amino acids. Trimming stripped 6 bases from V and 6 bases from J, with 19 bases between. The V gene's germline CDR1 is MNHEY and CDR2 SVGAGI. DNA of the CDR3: TGTGCCAGCAGACGGGGGGACAACCGAATTGATACGCAGTATTTT. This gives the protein CASRRGDNRIDTQYF.

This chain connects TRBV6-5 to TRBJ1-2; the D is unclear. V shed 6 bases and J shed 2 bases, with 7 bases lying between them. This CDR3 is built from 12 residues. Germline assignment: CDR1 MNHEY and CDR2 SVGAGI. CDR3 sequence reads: CASSQKNYGYTF. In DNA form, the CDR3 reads TGTGCCAGCAGCCAGAAGAACTATGGCTACACCTTC.

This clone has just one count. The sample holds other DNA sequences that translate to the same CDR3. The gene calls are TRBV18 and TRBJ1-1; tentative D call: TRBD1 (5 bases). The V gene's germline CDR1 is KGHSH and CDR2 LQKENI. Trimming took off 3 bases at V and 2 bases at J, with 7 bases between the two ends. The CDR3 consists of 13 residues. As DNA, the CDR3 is TGTGCCAGCTCACCCCAGGGAAACACTGAAGCTTTCTTT. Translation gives CASSPQGNTEAFF.